What follows are 32 T cell receptor beta chains derived from one specimen sequenced in a study of blood T cells in healthy people across ages. Next came a second PCR, run for roughly 6 to 11 cycles, which used a sample-barcoded 5' primer along with a J-beta primer mix. TCRdb analysed the 5' RACE reads with MiXCR anew, one entry per CDR3 protein. The sample shows 800,000 to 950,000 distinct CDR3 sequences, almost 30% of them seen only once. The sample was also reused in another study, on T cells of mothers and their children.

The sequencing input was blood. The receptor set was obtained from a woman aged 40 to 50 in good health.

This chain joins TRBV9 and TRBJ2-2; 9 positions match TRBD1. CDR1 is SGDLS and CDR2 is YYNGEE in the germline V gene. The junction had 8 bases not matched to a gene; V was cut back by 4 bases and J by 7 bases. The CDR3 covers 15 residues. The CDR3 protein is CASSPRTGVDGELFF. The CDR3 bases are TGTGCCAGCAGCCCGCGGACAGGGGTTGACGGGGAGCTGTTTTTT.

This clonotype occurred many times. A single base separates this from a much larger clone, so it may be a read error. The rearrangement uses TRBV29-1 and TRBJ2-7; 11 nucleotides agree with TRBD1. There are 15 residues in the CDR3. J gave up 2 bases and V 3 bases, and 6 bases lay outside the gene matches. Germline CDR1 is SQVTM and CDR2 is ANQGSEA. The CDR3 region has the DNA TGCAGCGTTGAGTTTTGGGGACAGGGGGCCTACGAGCAGTACTTC. Amino acid sequence: CSVEFWGQGAYEQYF.

This clonotype was picked up many times. The genes are TRBV5-5 and TRBJ1-2; unclear D gene. Germline lookup yields CDR1 SGHKS and CDR2 YYEKEE (reference sequence). This CDR3 region has 12 residues. V lost 4 bases and J lost 8, with 12 bases in between. The DNA of the CDR3 is TGTGCCAGCAGCCGTGACATGTTAGGCTACACCTTC. It codes for CASSRDMLGYTF.

The chain joins TRBV12-3 or TRBV12-4 to TRBJ1-2; 8 bases fit TRBD1. The CDR3 has 16 amino acids. Losses at the gene ends were 5 bases for V and 0 bases for J; bases not matched to a gene: 8. CDR3 amino acids: CASSKMTGAPNYGYTF. CDR3 coding DNA: TGTGCCAGCAGTAAAATGACAGGGGCTCCTAACTATGGCTACACCTTC.

This clonotype was observed at least ten times. The gene calls are TRBV7-9 and TRBJ2-7; D is unclear. The V gene's germline CDR1 is SEHNR and CDR2 FQNEAQ (reference sequence). CDR3 size: 14 residues. The V gene lost 2 bases and the J gene lost 2 bases, with 10 bases spanning the gap. CDR3 loop: CASSLSERPYEQYF. The CDR3 DNA follows: TGTGCCAGCAGCTTAAGCGAGAGGCCCTACGAGCAGTACTTC.

This clonotype has more than one count but fewer than ten. The chain has TRBV7-9 and TRBJ1-1; a possible D gene is TRBD1 (6 bases). Germline CDR1 SEHNR, CDR2 FQNEAQ (reference sequence). Trimming took off 5 bases at V and 6 bases at J, with 13 bases between the two ends. The CDR3 contains 13 residues. Here the CDR3 DNA reads TGTGCCAGCAGCCTCCCCCCAGGGGCTGAAGCTTTCTTT. This sequence encodes CASSLPPGAEAFF. Combining the CDR3 with reference TRBV7-9 and TRBJ1-1 gives the whole variable domain DTGVSQNPRHKITKRGQNVTFRCDPISEHNRLYWYRQTLGQGPEFLTYFQNEAQLEKSRLLSDRFSAERPKGSFSTLEIQRTEQGDSAMYLCASSLPPGAEAFFGQGTRLTVV.

In this sample, this clonotype turned up a few times. The J gene is TRBJ2-1, the V gene TRBV7-3; the match to TRBD2 covers 9 bases. The germline CDR1 and CDR2 sequences are SGHTA and FQGTGA. This CDR3 region has 15 residues. The V gene end was trimmed by 2 bases and the J gene end by 8 bases; junction bases not matched to a gene: 7. The CDR3 loop reads CASSLWSGGRDEQFF. CDR3 coding DNA: TGTGCCAGCAGCTTATGGAGCGGGGGGCGGGATGAGCAGTTCTTC.

To note about this clonotype: One junction end disagrees with the germline gene, perhaps due to a read error. This chain joins TRBV7-9 and TRBJ2-1; no clear D. From germline, CDR1 is SEHNR and CDR2 FQNEAQ (reference sequence). The CDR3 totals 12 residues. The CDR3 protein is CANSLDGIRQFF. Here the CDR3 DNA reads TGTGCCAACAGCTTAGACGGCATCCGGCAGTTCTTC. Combining the CDR3 with reference TRBV7-9 and TRBJ2-1 gives the whole variable domain DTGVSQNPRHKITKRGQNVTFRCDPISEHNRLYWYRQTLGQGPEFLTYFQNEAQLEKSRLLSDRFSAERPKGSFSTLEIQRTEQGDSAMYLCANSLDGIRQFFGPGTRLTVL.

CDR3 nucleotides: TGTGCCACCAGTGATCAAGGGACAGGGGGCGTCTACAATGAGCAGTACTTC. Amino acid sequence: CATSDQGTGGVYNEQYF. This chain uses TRBV24-1 with TRBJ2-1, with 12 bases fitting TRBD1. The DNA end is more similar to TRBJ2-7, so the J call may be wrong. The CDR3 extends over 17 amino acids. CDR1 is KGHDR and CDR2 is SFDVKD in the germline V gene.

With regard to this clonotype: A much larger clone lies a single base off, so this may be a read error. The rearrangement uses TRBV4-1 and TRBJ1-2, with D hard to call. CDR1 and CDR2 (germline): MGHRA, YSYEKL. The CDR3 consists of 16 residues. The V end lost 1 base, the J end lost 6 bases, and 18 bases lay between the germline ends. Written as DNA, the CDR3 is TGCGCCAGCAGCCAAGGTTTACAGAGTGGTTTTAATGGCTACACCTTC. Protein: CASSQGLQSGFNGYTF.

This clonotype has only a few counts. CDR3 in amino acids: CASSPRGVANYGYTF. The CDR3 region has the DNA TGTGCCAGCAGCCCGCGGGGGGTAGCTAACTATGGCTACACCTTC. V gene TRBV6-5 combines with J gene TRBJ1-2; a possible D gene is TRBD1 (5 bases). CDR1 is MNHEY and CDR2 is SVGAGI in the germline V gene. This CDR3 comprises 15 residues. V was pared by 6 bases and J by 0 bases, with 14 bases between.

This clonotype turned up a few times. The V and J genes are TRBV7-9 and TRBJ1-6; D remains ambiguous. The V end was cut by 1 base, the J end by 13 bases, with 20 bases between. CDR1 SEHNR and CDR2 FQNEAQ come from the germline V gene (reference sequence). There are 16 residues in the CDR3. CDR3 sequence reads: CASSLDSGVWLRPLHF. The CDR3 bases are TGTGCCAGCAGCTTAGACAGTGGGGTATGGCTCCGGCCCCTCCACTTT. The variable domain in full, with the rest retrieved from reference TRBV7-9 and TRBJ1-6, is DTGVSQNPRHKITKRGQNVTFRCDPISEHNRLYWYRQTLGQGPEFLTYFQNEAQLEKSRLLSDRFSAERPKGSFSTLEIQRTEQGDSAMYLCASSLDSGVWLRPLHFGNGTRLTVT.

The CDR3 loop is CSAMKRRDTESTGELFF. The CDR3, as DNA: TGCAGTGCTATGAAACGCCGGGACACCGAGAGCACCGGGGAGCTGTTTTTT. This chain connects TRBV20-1 to TRBJ2-2, with TRBD1 as a possible D gene (6 bases). Per the germline V gene, CDR1 is DFQATT and CDR2 is SNEGSKA (reference sequence). The V gene lost 4 bases and the J gene lost 4 bases, with 22 bases spanning the gap. CDR3 size: 17 residues.

Only a few counts were recorded for this clonotype. This chain joins TRBV5-1 and TRBJ1-4; no clear D gene. Germline V gene lookup returns CDR1 SGHRS and CDR2 YFSETQ. Trimming stripped 1 base from V and 7 bases from J, with 8 bases between. The CDR3 has 13 amino acids. CDR3 loop: CASSLYSTEKLFF. The CDR3 region has the DNA TGCGCCAGCAGCTTGTACAGTACTGAAAAACTGTTTTTT. The full variable domain, rest sourced from reference TRBV5-1 and TRBJ1-4, is KAGVTQTPRYLIKTRGQQVTLSCSPISGHRSVSWYQQTPGQGLQFLFEYFSETQRNKGNFPGRFSGRQFSNSRSEMNVSTLELGDSALYLCASSLYSTEKLFFGSGTQLSVL.

CDR3 sequence: CASSAPPGSGGTDTQYF. In nucleotides, the CDR3 is TGTGCCAGCAGCGCCCCTCCGGGGAGCGGGGGGACAGATACGCAGTATTTT. V is TRBV9 and J is TRBJ2-3, with 9 bases that match TRBD2. Unmatched junction bases numbered 11, after V lost 3 bases and J lost 3 bases. Germline V lookup: CDR1 SGDLS, CDR2 YYNGEE. The CDR3 runs 17 residues.

This clonotype was counted many times. The V gene is TRBV29-1, the J gene TRBJ2-7; 7 bases fit TRBD1. Trimming took 2 bases from V and 3 from J; bases not matched to a gene: 7. From germline, CDR1 is SQVTM and CDR2 ANQGSEA. The CDR3 is made up of 14 amino acids. CDR3 amino acids: CSVEKGQGVYEQYF. In nucleotides, the CDR3 is TGCAGCGTTGAAAAGGGGCAGGGGGTCTACGAGCAGTACTTC.

In its sample, this clonotype was seen many times. J is TRBJ2-7 and V is TRBV7-2; no clear D. In germline, CDR1 is SGHTA, CDR2 FQGNSA. Trimming removed 4 bases at V and 3 bases at J, with 13 bases between. CDR3 length: 14 residues. The CDR3 DNA reads TGTGCCAGCAGCTCACGCGCCCGTCTCTACGAGCAGTACTTC. Translated, it gives CASSSRARLYEQYF.

In its sample, this clonotype was seen many times. This chain uses TRBV28 with TRBJ2-7; 8 nucleotides agree with TRBD2. CDR1 is MDHEN, CDR2 SYDVKM, per germline. CDR3 length equals 15 residues. With 6 bases clipped from V and 2 bases from J, the junction kept 9 bases outside the gene matches. CDR3: CASSPPGGTTYEQYF. CDR3 bases: TGTGCCAGCAGCCCACCGGGGGGGACCACCTACGAGCAGTACTTC.

This chain links TRBV28 with TRBJ1-4; no definite D call. Trimming left V 1 base short and J 0 bases short, with 9 bases between. The V gene's germline CDR1 is MDHEN and CDR2 SYDVKM. The CDR3 totals 16 residues. The CDR3 protein is CASSLSGSSTNEKLFF. In DNA form, the CDR3 reads TGTGCCAGCAGTTTATCTGGCAGTTCAACTAATGAAAAACTGTTTTTT.

The chain couples TRBV20-1 to TRBJ2-2; 9 bases match TRBD1. The ends lost 6 bases at V and 5 bases at J; junction bases unmatched: 10. Germline loops: CDR1 DFQATT, CDR2 SNEGSKA (reference sequence). The CDR3 loop spans 15 amino acids. CDR3 sequence: CSAQGAHVRTGELFF. In DNA form, the CDR3 reads TGCAGTGCACAGGGGGCGCATGTCAGGACCGGGGAGCTGTTTTTT.

This clonotype was recorded a few times. This may arise from a read error, as a much more abundant clone is one base away. CDR3 region: CASRGSCGGSGSPLHF. In nucleotides, the CDR3 is TGTGCCAGCAGAGGGAGTTGCGGGGGGTCGGGTTCACCCCTCCACTTT. The chain recombines TRBV28 with TRBJ1-6, with D tentatively TRBD1 (5 bases). CDR1 is MDHEN and CDR2 is SYDVKM in the germline V gene. The V end lost 6 bases, the J end lost 9 bases, and 21 bases lay between the germline ends. The CDR3 loop spans 16 amino acids.

The chain joins TRBV29-1 to TRBJ1-5; D uncertain. The germline CDR1 and CDR2 sequences are SQVTM and ANQGSEA. V shed 4 bases and J shed 2 bases, with 9 bases lying between them. The CDR3 is 13 residues long. In nucleotides, the CDR3 is TGCAGCGTTGTAGGGAGTGGCAATCAGCCCCAGCATTTT. Translated, it gives CSVVGSGNQPQHF.

The sample holds a few counts of this clonotype. The gene calls are TRBV20-1 and TRBJ2-7, with 9 positions matching TRBD1. The germline V gene has CDR1 DFQATT and CDR2 SNEGSKA (reference sequence). CDR3 length: 18 amino acids. With V trimmed by 3 bases and J by 3 bases, 18 bases remained unmatched. The CDR3 is CSASGGEDRGQWVYEQYF. The DNA of the CDR3 is TGCAGTGCTAGCGGTGGTGAGGACAGGGGACAGTGGGTCTACGAGCAGTACTTC.

CDR3 bases: TGTGCCATCAGTGCGGGGTTCTACAATGAGCAGTTCTTC. Its translation: CAISAGFYNEQFF. The chain joins TRBV10-3 to TRBJ2-1; D perhaps matches TRBD2 (5 bases). This CDR3 region has 13 residues. V was shortened by 4 bases and J by 3 bases, with 7 bases between the two germline ends. Germline V gene sequence: CDR1 ENHRY, CDR2 SYGVKD.

About this clonotype: The junction shows a germline mismatch at one end, possibly a read error. CDR3 nucleotide sequence: TGTGTCAGCAGCCCATTACCTGGTCAGGGGGAGAGAGATACGCAGTATTTT. Its protein product is CVSSPLPGQGERDTQYF. This chain connects TRBV7-9 to TRBJ2-3; 7 bases align to TRBD1. The CDR3 sequence is 17 residues long. The germline gives CDR1 SEHNR, CDR2 FQNEAQ (reference sequence).

The chain uses TRBV7-2 and TRBJ2-7; D possibly corresponds to TRBD2 (6 bases). The CDR3 is made up of 13 amino acids. Germline lookup yields CDR1 SGHTA and CDR2 FQGNSA. Trimming took 5 bases from V and 4 from J, leaving 12 bases between them. The CDR3 spells CASSPGGKYEQYF. The CDR3 nucleotides are TGTGCCAGCAGCCCCGGGGGTAAATACGAGCAGTACTTC.

A word on this clonotype: Given the absence of the conserved phenylalanine or tryptophan at the CDR3 end, a read error is likely. The J gene is TRBJ2-5, the V gene TRBV7-2; 11 nucleotides align to TRBD1. The closer fit of TRBJ2-7 to the DNA end suggests the J call may be wrong. Germline values: CDR1 SGHTA, CDR2 FQGNSA. The CDR3 has 15 amino acids. CDR3 in amino acids: CASSPRTGGLYEQYY. CDR3 DNA: TGTGCCAGCAGCCCCCGGACAGGGGGCCTCTACGAGCAGTACTAC.

The chain uses TRBV3-1 and TRBJ1-1; TRBD1 matches 9 bases. Looked up from germline, CDR1 is LGHDT and CDR2 is YNNKEL (reference sequence). The V segment lost 2 bases and the J segment 6 bases; nucleotides outside the gene matches: 7. This CDR3 contains 15 residues. Here the CDR3 reads CASSQRDRDRAEAFF. CDR3 nucleotide sequence: TGTGCCAGCAGCCAACGAGACCGGGACAGGGCTGAAGCTTTCTTT.

The CDR3 DNA reads TGCGCCAGCAGCTCGGCCTGGGATGAGCAGTACTTC. This translates into CASSSAWDEQYF. The chain recombines TRBV5-1 with TRBJ2-7; D call uncertain. Germline CDR1 reads SGHRS; CDR2 reads YFSETQ. The CDR3 loop spans 12 amino acids. V lost 3 bases, J lost 7 bases, and 11 bases lay in between.

The rearrangement joins TRBV7-2 to TRBJ2-1, with 8 bases lining up with TRBD1. CDR3 size: 15 residues. Germline-derived CDR1 and CDR2 are SGHTA and FQGNSA. The trim removed 1 base at V and 8 bases at J, leaving 7 bases unmatched. CDR3 nucleotides: TGTGCCAGCAGCTTAGGGCTTGACAGGGGCCATGAGCAGTTCTTC. The encoded protein is CASSLGLDRGHEQFF.

This clonotype was seen only a few times. This sequence joins TRBV6-5 and TRBJ2-1, with D unclear. Germline lookup yields CDR1 MNHEY and CDR2 SVGAGI. V lost 6 bases, J lost 9 bases, and 12 bases lay in between. The CDR3 spans 12 residues. The DNA for the CDR3 is TGTGCCAGCAGGACCCCCAGGACTGAGCAGTTCTTC. It translates to CASRTPRTEQFF.

In its sample, this clonotype was seen many times. This chain's CDR3 is CASSRQGGSNQPQHF. DNA of the CDR3: TGTGCCAGCAGTCGACAGGGGGGATCCAATCAGCCCCAGCATTTT. The chain carries TRBV2 and TRBJ1-5; TRBD1 matches at 9 bases. V lost 5 bases and J lost 3; bases outside the gene matches: 5. This CDR3 comprises 15 residues. Germline V gene sequence: CDR1 SNHLY, CDR2 FYNNEI.